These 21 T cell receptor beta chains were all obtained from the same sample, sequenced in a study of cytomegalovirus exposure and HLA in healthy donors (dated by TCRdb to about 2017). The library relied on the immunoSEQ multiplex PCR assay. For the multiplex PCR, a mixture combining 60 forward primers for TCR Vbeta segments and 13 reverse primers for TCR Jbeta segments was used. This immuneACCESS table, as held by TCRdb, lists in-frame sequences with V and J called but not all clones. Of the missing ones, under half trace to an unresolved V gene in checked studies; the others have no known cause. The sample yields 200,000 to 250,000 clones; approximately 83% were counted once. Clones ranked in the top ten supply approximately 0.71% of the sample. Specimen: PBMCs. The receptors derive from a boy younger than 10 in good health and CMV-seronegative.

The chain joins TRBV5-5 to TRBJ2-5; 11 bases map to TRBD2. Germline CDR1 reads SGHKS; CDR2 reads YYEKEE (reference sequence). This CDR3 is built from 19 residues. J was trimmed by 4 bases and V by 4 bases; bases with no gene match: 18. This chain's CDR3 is CASSLIPTSGVSRAETQYF. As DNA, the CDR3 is TGTGCCAGCAGCCTTATTCCGACTAGCGGGGTGTCTCGTGCAGAGACCCAGTACTTC. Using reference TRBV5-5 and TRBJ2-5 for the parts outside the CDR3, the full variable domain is DAGVTQSPTHLIKTRGQQVTLRCSPISGHKSVSWYQQVLGQGPQFIFQYYEKEERGRGNFPDRFSARQFPNYSSELNVNALLLGDSALYLCASSLIPTSGVSRAETQYFGPGTRLLVL.

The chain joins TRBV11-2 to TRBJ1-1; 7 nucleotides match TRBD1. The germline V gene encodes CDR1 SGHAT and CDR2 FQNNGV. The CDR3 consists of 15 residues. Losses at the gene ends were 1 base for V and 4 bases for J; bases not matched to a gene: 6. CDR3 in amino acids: CASSLVPGGSTEAFF. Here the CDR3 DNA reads TGTGCCAGCAGCTTAGTTCCAGGGGGAAGCACTGAAGCTTTCTTT.

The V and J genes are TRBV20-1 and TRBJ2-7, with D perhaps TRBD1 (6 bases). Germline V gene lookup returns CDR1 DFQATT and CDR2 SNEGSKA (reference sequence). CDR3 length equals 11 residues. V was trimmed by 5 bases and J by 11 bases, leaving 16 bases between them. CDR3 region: CSAGMDSREYF. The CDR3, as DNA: TGCAGTGCTGGTATGGACAGCAGAGAGTACTTC.

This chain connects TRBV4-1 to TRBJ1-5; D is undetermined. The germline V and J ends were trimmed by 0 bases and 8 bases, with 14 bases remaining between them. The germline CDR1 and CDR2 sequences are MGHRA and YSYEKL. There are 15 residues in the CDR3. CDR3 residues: CASSQDPTREEPQHF. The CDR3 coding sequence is TGCGCCAGCAGCCAAGATCCCACCCGAGAAGAGCCCCAGCATTTT.

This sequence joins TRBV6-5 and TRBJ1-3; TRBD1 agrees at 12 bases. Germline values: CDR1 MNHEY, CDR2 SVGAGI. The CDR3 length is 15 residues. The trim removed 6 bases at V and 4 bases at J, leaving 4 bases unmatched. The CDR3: CASSSGTGGGNTIYF. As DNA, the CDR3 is TGTGCCAGCAGCTCCGGGACAGGGGGCGGAAACACCATATATTTT.

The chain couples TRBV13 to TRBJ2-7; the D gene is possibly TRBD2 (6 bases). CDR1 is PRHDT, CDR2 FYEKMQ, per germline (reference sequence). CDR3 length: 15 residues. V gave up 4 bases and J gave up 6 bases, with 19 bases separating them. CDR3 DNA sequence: TGTGCCAGCAGCTCCCGCTCGGGGGAAAGAAGCGAGCAGTACTTC. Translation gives CASSSRSGERSEQYF. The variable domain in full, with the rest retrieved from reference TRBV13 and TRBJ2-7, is AAGVIQSPRHLIKEKRETATLKCYPIPRHDTVYWYQQGPGQDPQFLISFYEKMQSDKGSIPDRFSAQQFSDYHSELNMSSLELGDSALYFCASSSRSGERSEQYFGPGTRLTVT.

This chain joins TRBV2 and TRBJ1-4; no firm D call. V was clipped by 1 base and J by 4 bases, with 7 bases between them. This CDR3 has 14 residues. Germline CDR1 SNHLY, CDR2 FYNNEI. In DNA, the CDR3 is TGTGCCAGCAGTGAAGGACAAAGTAATGAAAAACTGTTTTTT. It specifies CASSEGQSNEKLFF. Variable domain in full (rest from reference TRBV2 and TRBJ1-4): EPEVTQTPSHQVTQMGQEVILRCVPISNHLYFYWYRQILGQKVEFLVSFYNNEISEKSEIFDDQFSVERPDGSNFTLKIRSTKLEDSAMYFCASSEGQSNEKLFFGSGTQLSVL.

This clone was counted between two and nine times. The CDR3 nucleotides are TGTGCCAGCACCCCCGCTCTACCCTTTAACACTGAAGCTTTCTTT. Translation gives CASTPALPFNTEAFF. This chain connects TRBV6-1 to TRBJ1-1, with D uncertain. The V and J ends lost 7 bases and 2 bases respectively, with 17 bases between them. Germline V gene lookup returns CDR1 MNHNS and CDR2 SASEGT. The CDR3 contains 15 residues.

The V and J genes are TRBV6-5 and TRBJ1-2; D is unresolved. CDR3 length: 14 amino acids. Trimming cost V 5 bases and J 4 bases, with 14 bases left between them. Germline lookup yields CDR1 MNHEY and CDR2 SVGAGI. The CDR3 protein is CASSEDFRTYGYTF. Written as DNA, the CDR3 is TGTGCCAGCAGTGAGGATTTCAGAACCTATGGCTACACCTTC.

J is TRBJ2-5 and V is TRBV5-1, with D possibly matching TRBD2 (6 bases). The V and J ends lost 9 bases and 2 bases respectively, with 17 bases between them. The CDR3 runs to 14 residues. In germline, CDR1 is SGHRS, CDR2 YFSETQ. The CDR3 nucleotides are TGCGCCACCAAGGACGGAGGGAGACAAGAGACCCAGTACTTC. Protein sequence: CATKDGGRQETQYF.

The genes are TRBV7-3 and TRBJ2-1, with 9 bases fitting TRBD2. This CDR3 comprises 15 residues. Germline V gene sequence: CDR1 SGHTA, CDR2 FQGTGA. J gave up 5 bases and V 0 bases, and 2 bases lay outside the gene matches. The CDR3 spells CASSLTSGGNNEQFF. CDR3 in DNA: TGTGCCAGCAGCTTAACTAGCGGGGGAAACAATGAGCAGTTCTTC.

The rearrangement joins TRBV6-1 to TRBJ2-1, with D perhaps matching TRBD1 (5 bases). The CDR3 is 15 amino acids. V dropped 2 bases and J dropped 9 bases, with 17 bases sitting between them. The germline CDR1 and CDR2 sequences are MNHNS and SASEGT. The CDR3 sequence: CASSEQGRVNIEQFF. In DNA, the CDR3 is TGTGCCAGCAGTGAACAAGGCAGGGTTAATATTGAGCAGTTCTTC.

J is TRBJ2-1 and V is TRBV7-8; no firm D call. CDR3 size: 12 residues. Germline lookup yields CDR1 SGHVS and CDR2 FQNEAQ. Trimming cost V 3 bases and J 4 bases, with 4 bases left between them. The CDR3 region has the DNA TGTGCCAGCAGCTTTTCATACAATGAGCAGTTCTTC. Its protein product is CASSFSYNEQFF.

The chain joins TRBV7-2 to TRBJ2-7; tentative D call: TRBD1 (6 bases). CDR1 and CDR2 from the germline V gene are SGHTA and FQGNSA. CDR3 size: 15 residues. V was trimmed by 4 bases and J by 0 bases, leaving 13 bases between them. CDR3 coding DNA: TGTGCCAGCAGCTCGCAGGGGATCCTCTCCTACGAGCAGTACTTC. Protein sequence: CASSSQGILSYEQYF.

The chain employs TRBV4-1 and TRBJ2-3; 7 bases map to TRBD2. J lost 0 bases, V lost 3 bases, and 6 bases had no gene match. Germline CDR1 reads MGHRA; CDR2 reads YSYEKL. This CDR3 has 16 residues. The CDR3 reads CASSQSPSGSTDTQYF. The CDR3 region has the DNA TGCGCCAGCAGCCAGTCGCCTAGCGGAAGCACAGATACGCAGTATTTT.

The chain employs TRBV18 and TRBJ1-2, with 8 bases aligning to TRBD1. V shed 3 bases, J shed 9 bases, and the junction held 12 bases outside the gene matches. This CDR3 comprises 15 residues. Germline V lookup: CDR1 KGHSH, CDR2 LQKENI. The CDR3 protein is CASSPSGQGATRYTF. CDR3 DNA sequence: TGTGCCAGCTCACCTTCCGGGCAGGGGGCAACTCGCTACACCTTC.

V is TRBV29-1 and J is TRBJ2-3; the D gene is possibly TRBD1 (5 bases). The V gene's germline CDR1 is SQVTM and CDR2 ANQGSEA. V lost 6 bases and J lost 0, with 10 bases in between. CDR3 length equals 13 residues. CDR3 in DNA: TGCAGCGTAGGGGCCTCAAGCACAGATACGCAGTATTTT. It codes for CSVGASSTDTQYF.

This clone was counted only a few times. CDR3 nucleotides: TGTGCCAGCAGCCAAGCCAACAACAGGGGCCATGAAAAACTGTTTTTT. This sequence encodes CASSQANNRGHEKLFF. The chain carries TRBV4-2 and TRBJ1-4; 7 bases fit TRBD1. The V gene end was trimmed by 1 base and the J gene end by 6 bases; junction bases not matched to a gene: 8. This CDR3 contains 16 residues. CDR1 is LGHNA, CDR2 YNFKEQ, per germline.

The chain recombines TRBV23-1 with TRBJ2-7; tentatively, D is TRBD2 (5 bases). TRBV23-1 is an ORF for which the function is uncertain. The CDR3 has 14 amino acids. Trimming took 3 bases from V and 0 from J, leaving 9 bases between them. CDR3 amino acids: CASSQSGDSYEQYF. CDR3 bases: TGCGCCAGCAGTCAGAGCGGAGACTCCTACGAGCAGTACTTC.

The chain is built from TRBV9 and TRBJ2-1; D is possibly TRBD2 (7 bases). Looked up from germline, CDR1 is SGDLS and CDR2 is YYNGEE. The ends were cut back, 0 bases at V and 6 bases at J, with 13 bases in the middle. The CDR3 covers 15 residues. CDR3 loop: CASSVGGGQFNEQFF. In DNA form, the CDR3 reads TGTGCCAGCAGCGTAGGGGGGGGCCAATTCAATGAGCAGTTCTTC.

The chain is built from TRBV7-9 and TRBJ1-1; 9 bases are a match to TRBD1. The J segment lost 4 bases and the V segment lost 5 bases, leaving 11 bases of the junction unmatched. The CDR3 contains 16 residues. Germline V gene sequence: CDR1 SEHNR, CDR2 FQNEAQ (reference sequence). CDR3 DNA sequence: TGTGCCAGCAGCCCGAGGGACAGGGTTATGGGCACTGAAGCTTTCTTT. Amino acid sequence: CASSPRDRVMGTEAFF.